Listed here is a single T cell receptor (beta chain). This record comes from a study of blood T cell repertoires in COVID-19. Profiling relied on immunoSEQ multiplex PCR, and the TCRdb table lists in-frame clones only, not all of them. Among over 150,000 clones, roughly 83% were seen once, and the ten largest hold roughly 9.5%. The germline V gene encodes CDR1 LNHDA and CDR2 SQIVND (reference sequence). Trimming left V 5 bases short and J 5 bases short, with 18 bases between. The CDR3 length is 15 residues. The chain links TRBV19 to TRBJ1-2; a weak D match, TRBD1 (5 bases). The sequenced sample consisted of peripheral blood. The receptor was isolated from a woman of 80 years or more with active or convalescent COVID-19. In DNA form, the CDR3 reads TGTGCCAGTAGTCGCCAGGAGGGGCCGCGATATGGCTACACCTTC. Translating gives CASSRQEGPRYGYTF.